These T cell receptor beta chains were read from a single sample in a study of T cell clones after liver transplantation. Data came from immunoSEQ multiplex PCR; TCRdb stores just in-frame clones and leaves some out. The sample comprises some 120,000 clones, 90% of which are singletons, and 0.83% rests with the top ten. The material sequenced was CD4+ T cells from blood, taken 12 months after liver transplant. These receptors originate from a human patient who received a liver transplant. Some T cells may be the graft donor's. Each CDR3 is given with its conserved first and last residue. D genes are given only for firm matches. Rows may omit the clone size; those that give it use once, few, many or a size class.

TRBV7-8	once	TRBJ2-1	-	TGTGCCAGCAGCTCGACGGCCGAGCAGTTCTTC	CASSSTAEQFF
TRBV6-5	-	TRBJ2-5	-	TGTGCCAGCAAGGGCGGGACGGAGACCCAGTACTTC	CASKGGTETQYF
TRBV9	few	TRBJ1-4	-	TGTGCCAGCAGCGCTGACGCGACAGCCGATAAACTGTTTTTT	CASSADATADKLFF
TRBV19	-	TRBJ2-7	TRBD2	TGTGCCAGTAGTATAGGCCCCACCGCTAGCGGGCGATCCTACGAGCAGTACTTC	CASSIGPTASGRSYEQYF
TRBV10-3	-	TRBJ2-5	TRBD2	TGTGCCATCAGGGAGGGACTAGCGGGGTCTCAAGAGACCCAGTACTTC	CAIREGLAGSQETQYF
TRBV9	few	TRBJ1-1	-	TGTGCCAGCAGCGTATCGGGCAGGGCCGAAGCTTTCTTT	CASSVSGRAEAFF
TRBV18	once	TRBJ1-2	TRBD1	TGTGCCAGCTCACCCCCGGCGGGGACAGGGGCCTTC	CASSPPAGTGAF
TRBV9	-	TRBJ2-7	TRBD2	TGTGCCAGCAGCGCCAGACTAGCCTCCTACGAGCAGTACTTC	CASSARLASYEQYF
TRBV5-1	-	TRBJ1-2	-	TGCGCCAGCAGCTTAACCAGCTCTGGAACGGACTATGGCTACACCTTC	CASSLTSSGTDYGYTF
TRBV27	once	TRBJ2-1	TRBD2	TGTGCCAGCAGTCGTACGGGACTAGCGGGAGTAAATGAGCAGTTCTTC	CASSRTGLAGVNEQFF
TRBV5-1	-	TRBJ1-1	-	TGCGCCAGCAGCTTACAGGGTCGCACTGAAGCTTTCTTT	CASSLQGRTEAFF
TRBV7-9	-	TRBJ2-7	-	TGTGCCAGCAGCGGAGGCCTTAGAGGGCGCGAGCAGTACTTC	CASSGGLRGREQYF
TRBV28	-	TRBJ2-6	TRBD1	TGTGCCAGCAGTTTACAGGGGGTCGAAGGGGCCAACGTCCTGACTTTC	CASSLQGVEGANVLTF
TRBV11-3	-	TRBJ2-7	TRBD2	TGTGCCAGCAGCCCGGGGACTAGCATGGAGCAGTACTTC	CASSPGTSMEQYF
TRBV9	-	TRBJ2-3	TRBD2	TGTGCCAGCAGCGTAGGTGGGGGACTAGCGGGAGCTTTAGATACGCAGTATTTT	CASSVGGGLAGALDTQYF
TRBV5-1	-	TRBJ1-3	-	TGCGCCAGCAGCTATCAACCTCTCACAGAGTCTGGAAACACCATATATTTT	CASSYQPLTESGNTIYF
TRBV7-9	-	TRBJ1-1	-	TGTGCCAGCAGCGTTACAGAGAATACTGAAGCTTTCTTT	CASSVTENTEAFF
TRBV6-1	-	TRBJ2-3	-	TGTGCCAGCAGTGAATCGGGGGGCCCAGATACGCAGTATTTT	CASSESGGPDTQYF
TRBV7-9	-	TRBJ1-3	-	TGTGCCAGCAGCTTAGGGGCAGCCTCTGGAAACACCATATATTTT	CASSLGAASGNTIYF
TRBV2	many	TRBJ2-1	TRBD2	TGTGCCAGCAGTCCTCTAGCGGGAGGGGACTACAATGAGCAGTTCTTC	CASSPLAGGDYNEQFF
TRBV6-5	-	TRBJ2-7	TRBD1	TGTGCCAGCAGTAGAGGACAGGGGGCCGTCTACGAGCAGTACTTC	CASSRGQGAVYEQYF
TRBV30	-	TRBJ2-7	TRBD2	TGTGCCTGGAACGGACTAGCGGGGGGCGAGCAGTACTTC	CAWNGLAGGEQYF
TRBV7-9	-	TRBJ2-5	-	TGTGCCAGCAGCTTACAATTGGGAGGCCGACGAGAGACCCAGTACTTC	CASSLQLGGRRETQYF
TRBV4-3	once	TRBJ1-2	TRBD1	TGCGCCAGCAGCCAAGATTTTCCTACGGGACAGGGATCGGGCTATGGCTACACCTTC	CASSQDFPTGQGSGYGYTF
TRBV11-3	-	TRBJ1-1	TRBD1	TGTGCCAGCCGACCAGGGGGGGGAAAGAACACTGAAGCTTTCTTT	CASRPGGGKNTEAFF
TRBV5-1	once	TRBJ1-1	-	TGCGCCAGCAGCTTAGTCAGGAACACTGAAGCTTTCTTT	CASSLVRNTEAFF
TRBV18	-	TRBJ2-1	TRBD2	TGTGCCAGCTCTCCTAGCGGGAGCAGGATGGGTGAGCAGTTCTTC	CASSPSGSRMGEQFF
TRBV11-3	-	TRBJ2-5	-	TGTGCCAGCAGTTCAGGACTCGAGACCCAGTACTTC	CASSSGLETQYF
TRBV5-4	-	TRBJ2-1	TRBD2	TGTGCCAGCAGCGGACGGACTAGCGGGTTATACAATGAGCAGTTCTTC	CASSGRTSGLYNEQFF
TRBV11-3	-	TRBJ2-5	-	TGTGCCAGCGGAGGGGGGGGAGCCCTTCCCACCCAGTACTTC	CASGGGGALPTQYF
TRBV5-1	-	TRBJ2-3	TRBD2	TGCGCCAGCAGCTTGGTTGGTAGCGGGACGGCAGATACGCAGTATTTT	CASSLVGSGTADTQYF
TRBV2	-	TRBJ2-1	TRBD2	TGTGCCAGCAGATTTACTAGCGTCTCGTCCAACAATGAGCAGTTCTTC	CASRFTSVSSNNEQFF
TRBV5-1	-	TRBJ2-7	-	TGCGCCAGCAGCCTGACAGGTTCGTCGATGGGCGAGCAGTACTTC	CASSLTGSSMGEQYF
TRBV5-1	few	TRBJ2-1	TRBD2	TGCGCCACCGCGGGGACTACCGGGAATGAGCAGTTCTTC	CATAGTTGNEQFF
TRBV6-5	-	TRBJ1-2	TRBD1	TGTGCCAGCAGTTACTCGCGACAGGGGGCCAGTGGCTACACCTTC	CASSYSRQGASGYTF
TRBV7-9	-	TRBJ2-1	TRBD2	TGTGTCAGCAGCCCATGGACTAGCGGGAGGGCCTACAATGAGCAGTTCTTC	CVSSPWTSGRAYNEQFF
TRBV7-9	-	TRBJ1-1	TRBD1	TGTGCCAGCAGCTTACAGGGGGACACTGAAGCTTTCTTT	CASSLQGDTEAFF
TRBV27	-	TRBJ2-2	TRBD2	TGTGCCAGCAGTCCGAACCCGGGACTAGCGCTATCCGGGGAGCTGTTTTTT	CASSPNPGLALSGELFF
TRBV7-8	-	TRBJ2-7	-	TGTGCCAGCAGTTACGACCGTCCAGGGCAGGGACGCGAGCAGTACTTC	CASSYDRPGQGREQYF
TRBV7-6	-	TRBJ2-1	TRBD2	TGTGCCAGCAGCGGGGGACTAGCGGGAGAGGGATACAATGAGCAGTTCTTC	CASSGGLAGEGYNEQFF
TRBV27	-	TRBJ2-2	-	TGTGCCAGCAGCTCCGGGGTCCGGGTGGAACTGTTTTTT	CASSSGVRVELFF
TRBV5-4	-	TRBJ2-2	-	TGTGCCAGCAGCTTGGGGAGGGAGAACACCGGGGAGCTGTTTTTT	CASSLGRENTGELFF
TRBV6-1	-	TRBJ1-1	TRBD1	TGTGCCAGCAGACAGGGGCAAACTGAAGCTTTCTTT	CASRQGQTEAFF
TRBV4-3	few	TRBJ1-1	TRBD1	TGCGCCAGCAGCCAGGTTACAGGGGCGAGCACTGAAGCTTTCTTT	CASSQVTGASTEAFF
TRBV7-8	-	TRBJ1-1	-	TGTGCCAGCAGCTTAGCGGGGGGGTCTGAAGCTTTCTTT	CASSLAGGSEAFF
TRBV7-8	-	TRBJ2-1	TRBD2	TGTGCTACTGGACTAGCGCCCTACAATGAGCAGTTCTTC	CATGLAPYNEQFF
TRBV7-2	-	TRBJ1-3	-	TGTGCCAGCAGCTTAGATGACTGGAGAAACACCATATATTTT	CASSLDDWRNTIYF
TRBV4-3	-	TRBJ1-3	-	TGCGCCAGCAGCCAAGCACAGGGAACTGGAAACACCATATATTTT	CASSQAQGTGNTIYF
TRBV7-8	-	TRBJ2-1	-	TGTGCCAGCAGCCTTAGACTAGTCGATGAGCAGTTCTTC	CASSLRLVDEQFF
TRBV6-6	-	TRBJ2-3	TRBD1	TGTGCCAGCAGACAGGCAGGGGGCCCAGATACGCAGTATTTT	CASRQAGGPDTQYF
TRBV10-3	-	TRBJ1-5	-	TGTGCCATCAGTGATGGGGAGGGGGGCGGTCAGCCCCAGCATTTT	CAISDGEGGGQPQHF
TRBV5-6	-	TRBJ2-5	TRBD1	TGTGCCAGCAGCTTGCCGGGACAGGGGAGCGAGACCCAGTACTTC	CASSLPGQGSETQYF